Listed below are T cell receptor beta chains from one sample, sequenced in a study of T-cell reconstitution after alpha-beta-depleted transplantation in children. TCRdb independently ran MiXCR on the PCR reads; one entry per CDR3 protein. The table shows some 390,000 distinct CDR3 sequences, with just over 20% occurring only once. Material: PBMCs from the stem cell graft donor, obtained from the stem cell graft. The receptors come from a human donor who donated a stem cell graft to a child with acute myeloid leukemia. The CDR3 runs from the conserved cysteine through the conserved F or W. D genes are given only for firm matches. Where a row states a size, it is once, few, many or the class of an expanded clone; other rows omit it.

v_call,j_call,d_call,clone_size,cdr3_aa,cdr3_nt
TRBV6-5,TRBJ2-7,-,-,CATRQSSYEQYF,TGTGCCACCCGACAGAGCTCCTACGAGCAGTACTTC
TRBV20-1,TRBJ1-5,TRBD1,-,CSATDRDMGNQPQHF,TGCAGTGCTACCGACAGGGACATGGGAAATCAGCCCCAGCATTTT
TRBV3-1,TRBJ2-7,TRBD2,few,CASSPTSGPYEQYF,TGTGCCAGCAGCCCGACTAGCGGGCCCTACGAGCAGTACTTC
TRBV4-3,TRBJ2-7,-,few,CASSPTRFSYEQYF,TGCGCCAGCAGCCCTACACGGTTCTCCTACGAGCAGTACTTC
TRBV3-1,TRBJ2-7,-,few,CASSQQPGYEQYF,TGTGCCAGCAGCCAACAACCGGGATACGAGCAGTACTTC
TRBV7-9,TRBJ2-7,TRBD1,-,CASSPVGGQGNEQYF,TGTGCCAGCAGCCCAGTTGGGGGACAGGGGAACGAGCAGTACTTC
TRBV28,TRBJ2-5,TRBD2,-,CASSVVGLGSETQYF,TGTGCCAGCAGCGTCGTGGGACTAGGGTCAGAGACCCAGTACTTC
TRBV7-3,TRBJ2-5,-,-,CASSLTTDEETQYF,TGTGCCAGCAGCTTAACGACAGACGAAGAGACCCAGTACTTC
TRBV29-1,TRBJ1-4,-,-,CSVVGLANEKLFF,TGCAGCGTTGTCGGATTAGCTAATGAAAAACTGTTTTTT
TRBV28,TRBJ2-6,-,-,CASSLQGWKTNVLTF,TGTGCCAGCAGTTTACAGGGATGGAAGACCAACGTCCTGACTTTC
TRBV4-3,TRBJ2-7,TRBD2,-,CASALGSGWGYEQYF,TGCGCCAGCGCCCTAGGTAGCGGGTGGGGTTACGAGCAGTACTTC
TRBV5-5,TRBJ2-7,-,-,CASSLGGSSRGSYEQYF,TGTGCCAGCAGCTTGGGAGGGAGCTCACGAGGTTCCTACGAGCAGTACTTC
TRBV20-1,TRBJ2-1,TRBD2,-,CSARSSGTVNEQFF,TGCAGTGCCCGCTCTAGCGGAACAGTCAATGAGCAGTTCTTC
TRBV20-1,TRBJ2-4,TRBD1,-,CSAGDRELNIQYF,TGCAGTGCTGGGGACAGGGAGTTGAACATTCAGTACTTC
TRBV28,TRBJ2-5,-,few,CASSWGAGGYQETQYF,TGTGCCAGCAGTTGGGGGGCAGGGGGATACCAAGAGACCCAGTACTTC
TRBV2,TRBJ2-3,-,few,CASRAESTDTQYF,TGTGCCAGCAGGGCGGAAAGCACAGATACGCAGTATTTT
TRBV7-6,TRBJ2-7,TRBD2,-,CASSQTSGYEQYF,TGTGCCAGCAGCCAGACTAGCGGGTACGAGCAGTACTTC
TRBV27,TRBJ2-7,-,few,CASSLYRGYEQYF,TGTGCCAGCAGTTTATATAGGGGGTACGAGCAGTACTTC
TRBV7-9,TRBJ2-5,TRBD2,many,CASSILAGGGETQYF,TGTGCCAGCAGCATCCTAGCGGGAGGGGGAGAGACCCAGTACTTC
TRBV12-3/TRBV12-4,TRBJ2-2,-,few,CASSLSVRAVSGELFF,TGTGCCAGCAGTTTATCGGTTCGGGCAGTCTCCGGGGAGCTGTTTTTT
TRBV12-3/TRBV12-4,TRBJ1-5,TRBD1,-,CASSQRQGAWGNQPQHF,TGTGCCAGCAGCCAAAGACAGGGGGCATGGGGCAATCAGCCCCAGCATTTT
TRBV4-1,TRBJ2-2,-,-,CASSPTIAGELFF,TGCGCCAGCAGCCCCACTATCGCCGGGGAGCTGTTTTTT
TRBV28,TRBJ2-3,TRBD1,few,CASSSRDRAADTQYF,TGTGCCAGCAGTTCCCGGGACAGGGCTGCAGATACGCAGTATTTT
TRBV7-6,TRBJ1-1,TRBD1,few,CASSLGTGLLNEAFF,TGTGCCAGCAGCTTAGGGACAGGGTTATTGAATGAAGCTTTCTTT
TRBV4-1,TRBJ2-7,-,few,CASSQGVQGVFYEQYF,TGCGCCAGCAGCCAAGGCGTACAGGGAGTATTCTACGAGCAGTACTTC
TRBV20-1,TRBJ2-1,TRBD2,many,CSARGLAGDEQFF,TGCAGTGCTAGAGGACTAGCGGGGGATGAGCAGTTCTTC
TRBV25-1,TRBJ2-2,TRBD1,-,CASRDRAMFF,TGTGCCAGCAGAGACAGGGCGATGTTTTTT
TRBV28,TRBJ2-1,-,-,CASIPGPVASKQFF,TGTGCCAGCATCCCCGGTCCCGTGGCTAGCAAGCAGTTCTTC
TRBV20-1,TRBJ2-3,TRBD2,few,CSARDAQTSGPIDTQYF,TGCAGTGCTAGAGATGCCCAAACTAGCGGCCCAATAGATACGCAGTATTTT